The clone carrying this T cell receptor beta chain was seen only a few times. Its antigen is currently unknown. This entry belongs to a study of T cells in Graves' hyperthyroidism and ophthalmopathy. Study-wide context: The authors collected peripheral blood at initial diagnosis, before any treatment. Study results and limitations: Researchers found most expanded thyroid clonotypes above 0.001 in blood as well. Ophthalmopathy was separated from stable hyperthyroidism by a 13 V-J model.

Ophthalmopathy in the patients scored at least 3 on Clinical Activity Score and at least 4 on NOSPECS grade, lasting under 3 months. The CDR3 spans 12 residues. Germline V gene data show CDR1 as DFQATT and CDR2 as SNEGSKA (reference sequence). V lost 7 bases, J lost 9 bases, and 11 bases stayed unmatched. Researchers took RNA transcripts and amplified the TCR beta CDR3 regions from them. HTBI primers were employed in a first-round RT-PCR of the TCR CDR3. TCRdb redid the calling of the multiplex PCR reads with MiXCR, one entry per CDR3 protein. This table has about 640,000 distinct CDR3 sequences, around 20% appearing once.

The receptor comes from a man aged 25-45 years with Graves' ophthalmopathy. The V gene is TRBV20-1, the J gene TRBJ2-7, with TRBD2 identical over 8 bases. The source material was blood. This CDR3 is CSVSGDYSPQYF. The DNA of the CDR3 is TGCAGTGTTAGCGGGGACTACTCCCCGCAGTACTTC.